What follows is one TCR beta chain and its context. Antigen unknown. This specimen belongs to a study of CD4+ T cells in melanoma. Sequenced by immunoSEQ multiplex PCR; TCRdb stores in-frame clones only, minus some. The sample lists about 10,000 clones; about 68% were seen once. The CDR3 spans 15 residues. V lost 3 bases and J lost 4, with 17 bases in between. The germline V gene encodes CDR1 SGHNT and CDR2 YYREEE (reference sequence). Study results and caveats: In melanoma, neoantigen-specific CD4+ T cells reportedly differed in differentiation state. CD8+ T cell, macrophage and B cell function reportedly correlated with neoantigen-specific CD4+ T cells.

Sample: cells from a culture (not recorded whether cultured in vitro). This sequence was found in a human donor with melanoma. The chain carries TRBV5-4 and TRBJ2-7, with a tentative D call TRBD1 (6 bases). The CDR3 bases are TGTGCCAGCAGCTCAATACAGGACAGAAGATACGAGCAGTACTTC. Encoded protein: CASSSIQDRRYEQYF.